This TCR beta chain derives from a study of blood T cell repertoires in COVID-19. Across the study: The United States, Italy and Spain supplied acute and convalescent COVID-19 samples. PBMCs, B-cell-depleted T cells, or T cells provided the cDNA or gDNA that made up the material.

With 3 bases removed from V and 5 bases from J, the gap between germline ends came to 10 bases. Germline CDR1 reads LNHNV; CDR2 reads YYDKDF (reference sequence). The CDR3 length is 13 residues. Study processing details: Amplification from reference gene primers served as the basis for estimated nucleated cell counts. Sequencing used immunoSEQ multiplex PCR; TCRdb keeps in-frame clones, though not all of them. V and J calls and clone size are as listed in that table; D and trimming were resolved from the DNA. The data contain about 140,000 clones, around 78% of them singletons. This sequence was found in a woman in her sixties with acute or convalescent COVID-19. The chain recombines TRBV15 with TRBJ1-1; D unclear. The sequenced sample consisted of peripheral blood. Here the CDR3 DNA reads TGTGCCACCAGCAGCCGGGGTGGGACTGAAGCTTTCTTT. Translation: CATSSRGGTEAFF.